Included here is one T cell receptor beta chain sequence, with context. This sample stems from a study of blood T cell repertoires in COVID-19. Study context: Acute and convalescent COVID-19 samples came from the United States, Italy and Spain. PBMCs, B-cell-depleted T cells, or T cells provided the cDNA or gDNA that made up the material.

CDR3 length: 12 residues. The germline V gene has CDR1 KGHSH and CDR2 LQKENI. The V and J ends lost 4 bases and 4 bases respectively, with 8 bases between them. As originally analysed: Estimates of nucleated cell counts were drawn from the amplification of reference gene primers. Repertoires were generated with immunoSEQ multiplex PCR, while TCRdb's copy carries only in-frame clones and drops some. V, J and clone size derive from that table, while D and trimming were established from the DNA sequence. The data contain 97,000 or so clones, more than 75% of them seen just once; the ten biggest clones take up under 3%.

This receptor was identified in a middle-aged man with active or convalescent COVID-19. The sequencing input was peripheral blood. This chain connects TRBV18 to TRBJ2-7; D gene unclear. CDR3 in DNA: TGTGCCAGCTCACAAGACACATACGAGCAGTACGTC. It encodes CASSQDTYEQYV.